Listed here are 7 T cell receptor beta chains from one sample, sequenced in a study of cytomegalovirus exposure and HLA in healthy donors. 60 Vbeta and 13 Jbeta primers were used in PCR. Measured with immunoSEQ multiplex PCR; TCRdb has only the in-frame clones, and not every one. This sample has roughly 150,000 clones, with roughly 73% found just once. Sequenced material: PBMCs. The receptors shown here come from a woman aged 18-30 years in good health and CMV-seronegative.

This clone was seen only a few times. The chain links TRBV19 to TRBJ2-5; 7 bases are a match to TRBD1. The CDR3 runs to 13 residues. Germline V gives CDR1 LNHDA, CDR2 SQIVND (reference sequence). V lost 4 bases and J lost 2; bases outside the gene matches: 1. CDR3 in amino acids: CASSRGQQETQYF. The CDR3 nucleotides are TGTGCCAGTAGTAGGGGACAGCAAGAGACCCAGTACTTC.

A word on this clone: Sequence at one end of the junction differs from germline and may be a read error. The chain joins TRBV30 to TRBJ1-2; D gene unclear. This CDR3 is built from 13 residues. Germline assignment: CDR1 GTSNPN and CDR2 SVGIG (reference sequence). The CDR3 DNA is TGTGCCTGGAGTCCTAGCGGCTGGGATGGTTACACCTTC. Amino acid sequence: CAWSPSGWDGYTF.

The chain links TRBV4-3 to TRBJ1-1; 7 bases fit TRBD1. The CDR3 runs 14 residues. Germline V CDR1 and CDR2: LGHNA, YSLEER. After removal of 3 bases from V and 1 base from J, the junction contained 2 bases not matched to a gene. The CDR3, as DNA: TGCGCCAGCAGCCACGGACAGGAGAACACTGAAGCTTTCTTT. This gives the protein CASSHGQENTEAFF.

The chain joins TRBV21-1 to TRBJ1-5. TRBV21-1 is classified as a pseudogene. CDR3 size: 14 residues. The CDR3 loop reads CANRRVNSNQPQHF. As DNA, the CDR3 is TGTGCCAATCGTAGAGTAAATAGCAATCAGCCCCAGCATTTT.

The gene calls are TRBV5-6 and TRBJ2-5, with 9 bases that match TRBD1. The J call may be mistaken, given a closer DNA end match to TRBJ2-7. CDR1 and CDR2 from the germline V gene are SGHDT and YYEEEE. The CDR3 spans 14 residues. The CDR3 protein is CASTRPTGGSEQYF. Written as DNA, the CDR3 is TGTGCCAGCACCCGGCCGACAGGGGGGTCCGAGCAGTACTTC.

V and J are TRBV18 and TRBJ2-5, with 10 nucleotides matching TRBD1. V dropped 0 bases and J dropped 3; count of bases not matched to a gene: 4. Germline V gives CDR1 KGHSH, CDR2 LQKENI. This CDR3 has 16 amino acids. This CDR3 reads CASSPPSGTGEETQYF. The CDR3 DNA is TGTGCCAGCTCACCACCGTCCGGGACAGGGGAAGAGACCCAGTACTTC.

The chain recombines TRBV6-1 with TRBJ1-4, with TRBD1 identical over 7 bases. The CDR3 is 16 residues long. The V and J ends lost 2 bases and 4 bases, in that order; junction bases with no gene match: 7. Germline CDR1 and CDR2: MNHNS and SASEGT. CDR3 loop: CASSEYRDSVNEKLFF. CDR3 in DNA: TGTGCCAGCAGTGAATACCGGGACAGTGTTAATGAAAAACTGTTTTTT.